This T cell receptor (beta chain) is drawn from a study of blood T cell repertoires in COVID-19. Across the study: The United States, Italy and Spain provided the acute and convalescent COVID-19 samples. Sources were T cells, B-cell-depleted T cells, or PBMCs; the material itself was cDNA or gDNA.

Per the original data handling: Amplification with reference gene primers provided the estimates of nucleated cell counts. The method was immunoSEQ multiplex PCR; TCRdb's version includes in-frame clones alone and lacks a portion of them. V, J and clone size are those of that table, while D and trimming were read from the DNA. The table shows roughly 88,000 clones, with 80% to 90% occurring only once. The germline V gene has CDR1 LNHDA and CDR2 SQIVND (reference sequence). This CDR3 is 14 amino acids long. Regarding this clone: One junction end does not reproduce the germline sequence, and a read error may be involved.

The clonotype comes from a woman of 80 years or more with acute or convalescent COVID-19. V usage is TRBV19 and J usage is TRBJ2-7; TRBD2 matches at 14 bases. Sample: peripheral blood. The CDR3 spells CASSSGTSGGPGDF. The CDR3 coding sequence is TGTGCCAGTAGTTCCGGGACTAGCGGGGGCCCCGGGGACTTC.